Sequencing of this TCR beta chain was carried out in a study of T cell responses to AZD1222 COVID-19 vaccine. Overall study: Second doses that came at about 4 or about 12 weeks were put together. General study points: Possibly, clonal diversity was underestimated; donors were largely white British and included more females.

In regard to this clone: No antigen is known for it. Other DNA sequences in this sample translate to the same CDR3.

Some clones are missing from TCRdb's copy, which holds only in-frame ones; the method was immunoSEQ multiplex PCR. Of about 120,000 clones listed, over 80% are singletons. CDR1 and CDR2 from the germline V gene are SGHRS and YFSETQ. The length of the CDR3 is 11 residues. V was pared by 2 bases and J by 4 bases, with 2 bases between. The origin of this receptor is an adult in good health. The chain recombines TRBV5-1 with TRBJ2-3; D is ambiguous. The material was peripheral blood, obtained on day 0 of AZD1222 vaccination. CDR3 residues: CASSLADTQYF. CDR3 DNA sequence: TGCGCCAGCAGCTTAGCAGATACGCAGTATTTT. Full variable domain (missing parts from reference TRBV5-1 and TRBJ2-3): KAGVTQTPRYLIKTRGQQVTLSCSPISGHRSVSWYQQTPGQGLQFLFEYFSETQRNKGNFPGRFSGRQFSNSRSEMNVSTLELGDSALYLCASSLADTQYFGPGTRLTVL.